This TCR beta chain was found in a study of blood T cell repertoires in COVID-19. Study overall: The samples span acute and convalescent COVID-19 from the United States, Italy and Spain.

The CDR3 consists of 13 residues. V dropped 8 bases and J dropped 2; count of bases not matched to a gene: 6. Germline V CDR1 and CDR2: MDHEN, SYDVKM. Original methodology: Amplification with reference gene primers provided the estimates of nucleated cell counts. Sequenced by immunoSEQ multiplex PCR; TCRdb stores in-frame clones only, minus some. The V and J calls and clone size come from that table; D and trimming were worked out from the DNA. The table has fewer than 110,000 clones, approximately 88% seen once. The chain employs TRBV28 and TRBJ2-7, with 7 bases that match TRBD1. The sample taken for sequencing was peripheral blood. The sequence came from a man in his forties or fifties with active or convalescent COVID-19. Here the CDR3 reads CASRVTGAYEQYF. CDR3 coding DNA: TGTGCCAGCCGTGTCACAGGGGCCTACGAGCAGTACTTC.